Here is one T cell receptor beta chain with its context. The assay was immunoSEQ multiplex PCR, and TCRdb's table has in-frame clones only and misses some. Of roughly 120,000 clones listed, roughly 90% are singletons. This specimen comes from a study of control samples from healthy donors and cancer patients. Germline V gene data show CDR1 as SGHRS and CDR2 as YFSETQ. The V segment lost 0 bases and the J segment 0 bases; nucleotides outside the gene matches: 2. The length of the CDR3 is 16 residues. The sequencing input was blood. The clonotype comes from a man aged 50-59 years in good health. V gene TRBV5-1 combines with J gene TRBJ2-5; 10 nucleotides agree with TRBD2. The CDR3 sequence: CASSLDSGGNQETQYF. The CDR3 DNA reads as TGCGCCAGCAGCTTGGATAGCGGGGGGAACCAAGAGACCCAGTACTTC.